The rows below give T cell receptor beta chains drawn from one sample of a study of T-cell reconstitution after alpha-beta-depleted transplantation in children. TCRdb recomputed calls from the PCR reads with MiXCR, one row per CDR3 protein. In the table there are 200,000 to 300,000 distinct CDR3 sequences, around 13% of which are singletons. Source: PBMCs from the stem cell graft donor, taken from the stem cell graft. The origin of the receptors is a human donor who donated a stem cell graft to a child with acute lymphoblastic leukemia. CDR3s include the opening cysteine and the closing phenylalanine or tryptophan. The D gene is left open where the match is weak. The listing skips clone size in some rows; elsewhere it reads once, few, many or a size class.

V gene	clone size	D gene	J gene	CDR3 protein	CDR3 DNA
TRBV7-2	many	.	TRBJ1-4	CASSLAQGGRSARGELFF	TGTGCCAGCAGCTTAGCGCAAGGGGGGCGTTCGGCGAGGGGAGAACTGTTTTTT
TRBV5-5	many	.	TRBJ2-5	CASSLVDGQETQYF	TGTGCCAGCAGCTTGGTTGACGGTCAAGAGACCCAGTACTTC
TRBV6-1	.	TRBD1	TRBJ1-5	CASSPRGQGNQPQHF	TGTGCCAGCAGTCCCCGTGGACAGGGCAATCAGCCCCAGCATTTT
TRBV6-2/TRBV6-3	few	.	TRBJ2-7	CASSSQNWFTYEQYF	TGTGCCAGCAGCAGTCAGAACTGGTTTACCTACGAGCAGTACTTC
TRBV2	many	TRBD1	TRBJ1-1	CASNRQGPGTEAFF	TGTGCCAGCAATAGACAGGGCCCCGGCACTGAAGCTTTCTTT
TRBV2	many	TRBD1	TRBJ2-1	CASTTGQAYNEQFF	TGTGCCAGCACTACGGGACAGGCGTACAATGAGCAGTTCTTC
TRBV7-9	many	.	TRBJ2-1	CASSLIVSSYNEQFF	TGTGCCAGCAGCTTAATCGTCAGCTCCTACAATGAGCAGTTCTTC
TRBV29-1	many	.	TRBJ2-7	CSVGLLSSYEQYF	TGCAGCGTGGGCCTACTCAGCTCCTACGAGCAGTACTTC
TRBV10-3	few	TRBD2	TRBJ2-1	CAILAGGNEQFF	TGTGCCATACTAGCGGGGGGGAATGAGCAGTTCTTC
TRBV12-3/TRBV12-4	many	TRBD1	TRBJ1-6	CASTATGGEGSPLHF	TGTGCCAGCACCGCGACAGGGGGTGAAGGTTCACCCCTCCACTTT
TRBV5-4	many	TRBD1	TRBJ2-6	CASSFPRQGDSGANVLTF	TGTGCCAGCAGCTTTCCGAGACAGGGGGACTCTGGGGCCAACGTCCTGACTTTC